The 15 T cell receptor beta chains given below trace back to one sample, sequenced in a study of cytotoxic CD8 clonotypes in ibrutinib-treated CLL. The data were produced by immunoSEQ multiplex PCR, yet TCRdb's version contains in-frame clones alone and is incomplete. The data show about 150,000 clones, 70% to 80% seen once. Sequenced material: PBMCs, taken after 24 months of ibrutinib treatment. Receptors originate from a human donor with chronic lymphocytic leukemia.

As regards this clone: The sample contains more than one DNA sequence encoding this CDR3. The gene calls are TRBV30 and TRBJ2-5, with D tentatively TRBD2 (6 bases). CDR1 and CDR2 from the germline V gene are GTSNPN and SVGIG (reference sequence). The CDR3 has 14 amino acids. The V and J ends lost 0 bases and 5 bases respectively, with 13 bases between them. The CDR3 protein is CAWSVMGGRETQYF. The CDR3 bases are TGTGCCTGGAGTGTAATGGGGGGTCGGGAGACCCAGTACTTC.

This chain uses TRBV28 with TRBJ2-7; unclear D gene. CDR3 length: 16 amino acids. Germline V gives CDR1 MDHEN, CDR2 SYDVKM. V dropped 3 bases and J dropped 2 bases, with 17 bases sitting between them. CDR3: CASSLEFVGYPYEQYF. The CDR3 DNA is TGTGCCAGCAGTTTGGAGTTCGTGGGTTATCCCTACGAGCAGTACTTC.

This chain links TRBV10-3 with TRBJ2-3, with 11 positions matching TRBD2. The CDR3 consists of 16 residues. Germline CDR1 is ENHRY and CDR2 is SYGVKD. Unmatched junction bases numbered 4, after V lost 4 bases and J lost 1 base. CDR3 DNA: TGTGCCATCAGTGGAAAGGGACTAGCGGGCACAGATACGCAGTATTTT. Its translation: CAISGKGLAGTDTQYF.

This clone has at least ten counts. The chain recombines TRBV7-2 with TRBJ2-1; D may be TRBD1 or TRBD2 (5 bases each). Trimming cost V 7 bases and J 4 bases, with 17 bases left between them. CDR1 and CDR2 from the germline V gene are SGHTA and FQGNSA. This CDR3 has 15 amino acids. DNA of the CDR3: TGTGCCAGCACCATCGGCCTTGGGGGATACAATGAGCAGTTCTTC. Translating it yields CASTIGLGGYNEQFF. Based on the CDR3 plus reference TRBV7-2 and TRBJ2-1, the full variable domain is GAGVSQSPSNKVTEKGKDVELRCDPISGHTALYWYRQSLGQGLEFLIYFQGNSAPDKSGLPSDRFSAERTGGSVSTLTIQRTQQEDSAVYLCASTIGLGGYNEQFFGPGTRLTVL.

CDR3 DNA sequence: TGTGCCAGCAGCGTCCGCGGGGGGGGCACCGGGGAGCTGTTTTTT. Translating gives CASSVRGGGTGELFF. The rearrangement uses TRBV9 and TRBJ2-2, with TRBD2 identical over 9 bases. J gave up 4 bases and V 2 bases, and 3 bases lay outside the gene matches. The CDR3 contains 15 residues. Germline V gives CDR1 SGDLS, CDR2 YYNGEE. Filled out from reference TRBV9 and TRBJ2-2, the complete variable domain reads DSGVTQTPKHLITATGQRVTLRCSPRSGDLSVYWYQQSLDQGLQFLIQYYNGEERAKGNILERFSAQQFPDLHSELNLSSLELGDSALYFCASSVRGGGTGELFFGEGSRLTVL.

V usage is TRBV6-6 and J usage is TRBJ2-2; either TRBD1 or TRBD2 may fit D (5 bases each). Germline CDR1 and CDR2: MNHNY and SVGAGI (reference sequence). This CDR3 region has 15 residues. V lost 5 bases to trimming and J lost 2 bases, with 12 bases between them. The CDR3, as DNA: TGTGCCAGCAGTCCCCGGGACCCCAACACCGGGGAGCTGTTTTTT. Translated, it gives CASSPRDPNTGELFF.

The chain recombines TRBV6-4 with TRBJ2-1; D might be TRBD2 (7 bases). The V gene lost 10 bases and the J gene lost 6 bases, with 25 bases spanning the gap. CDR1 is MRHNA, CDR2 SNTAGT, per germline. This CDR3 has 16 residues. The CDR3 here is CATDEWGGEGPNEQFF. DNA of the CDR3: TGTGCCACCGACGAATGGGGGGGCGAGGGACCCAATGAGCAGTTCTTC.

This clone was detected a few times. The chain is built from TRBV4-3 and TRBJ2-7; TRBD2 might be the D (5 bases). V lost 1 base, J lost 7 bases, and 14 bases lay in between. The CDR3 is 14 amino acids. Looked up from germline, CDR1 is LGHNA and CDR2 is YSLEER. CDR3 nucleotides: TGCGCCAGCAGCCAAGGCCGGCCCGAGGGTGAGCAGTACTTC. Translating it yields CASSQGRPEGEQYF.

The chain has TRBV5-1 and TRBJ2-7; D gene unclear. Trimming shortened V by 2 bases and J by 5 bases, and 5 bases separated the two germline ends. CDR3 length: 11 amino acids. The V gene's germline CDR1 is SGHRS and CDR2 YFSETQ. The CDR3 is CASSFKNEQYF. The CDR3 DNA sequence: TGCGCCAGCAGCTTTAAGAACGAGCAGTACTTC.

The genes are TRBV6-1 and TRBJ1-2; 7 bases are shared with TRBD1. The germline V gene encodes CDR1 MNHNS and CDR2 SASEGT. The CDR3 runs 15 residues. Trimming took 8 bases from V and 0 from J; bases not matched to a gene: 9. CDR3 in DNA: TGTGCCAGCGTAGCTGGACAGGCGGCTAACTATGGCTACACCTTC. Translating gives CASVAGQAANYGYTF.

This clone is a singleton in its sample. This chain links TRBV18 with TRBJ2-7; D call uncertain. Germline CDR1 reads KGHSH; CDR2 reads LQKENI. Trimming shortened V by 2 bases and J by 7 bases, and 9 bases separated the two germline ends. The CDR3 is made up of 12 amino acids. The CDR3 nucleotides read TGTGCCAGCTCACCAACTACGCCGGAGCAGTACTTC. This codes for CASSPTTPEQYF.

V is TRBV29-1 and J is TRBJ2-1; D gene uncertain. Looked up from germline, CDR1 is SQVTM and CDR2 is ANQGSEA. Trimming removed 5 bases at V and 7 bases at J, with 15 bases between. This CDR3 contains 13 residues. CDR3 nucleotides: TGCAGCGTTTCGGGCCAGAGTCGAAATGAGCAGTTCTTC. Translation gives CSVSGQSRNEQFF.

This clone was found a few times. The genes are TRBV27 and TRBJ1-2; D gene ambiguous. Germline V gene sequence: CDR1 MNHEY, CDR2 SMNVEV (reference sequence). V was trimmed by 6 bases and J by 5 bases, leaving 16 bases between them. This CDR3 region has 14 residues. The CDR3 DNA reads as TGTGCCAGCAGGCCCCGTGGAGGGCCTTATGGCTACACCTTC. Its protein is CASRPRGGPYGYTF.

CDR3 nucleotides: TGTGCTAGTGGTTTGGGGGGACCCCCGTCTGGCTACACCTTC. Translating gives CASGLGGPPSGYTF. The chain combines TRBV12-5 with TRBJ1-2, with D possibly being TRBD1 (5 bases). Looked up from germline, CDR1 is LGHNT and CDR2 is FRNRAP. The CDR3 has 14 residues. Trimming shortened V by 1 base and J by 7 bases, and 13 bases separated the two germline ends.

V usage is TRBV7-3 and J usage is TRBJ2-7; D is ambiguous. Germline V gives CDR1 SGHTA, CDR2 FQGTGA. V gave up 5 bases and J gave up 6 bases, with 17 bases separating them. This CDR3 region has 14 residues. The chain's CDR3 is CASSPSATAREQYF. CDR3 in DNA: TGTGCCAGCAGCCCGAGCGCGACCGCCCGCGAGCAGTACTTC.